This T cell receptor beta chain came from a study of blood T cell repertoires in COVID-19. Generated by immunoSEQ multiplex PCR, the TCRdb table keeps only in-frame clones and is missing some. The sample includes about 160,000 clones, over 65% seen only once; the top ten take approximately 8%. V dropped 2 bases and J dropped 10 bases, with 11 bases sitting between them. This CDR3 has 11 amino acids. Germline loops: CDR1 GTSNPN, CDR2 SVGIG (reference sequence). The chain links TRBV30 to TRBJ1-2; a weak D match, TRBD1 (6 bases). This TCR came from a man between 60 and 75 years old with acute or convalescent COVID-19. The sequencing input was peripheral blood. The CDR3: CAWSSGGDYTF. CDR3 DNA sequence: TGTGCCTGGAGTTCGGGGGGCGACTACACCTTC.